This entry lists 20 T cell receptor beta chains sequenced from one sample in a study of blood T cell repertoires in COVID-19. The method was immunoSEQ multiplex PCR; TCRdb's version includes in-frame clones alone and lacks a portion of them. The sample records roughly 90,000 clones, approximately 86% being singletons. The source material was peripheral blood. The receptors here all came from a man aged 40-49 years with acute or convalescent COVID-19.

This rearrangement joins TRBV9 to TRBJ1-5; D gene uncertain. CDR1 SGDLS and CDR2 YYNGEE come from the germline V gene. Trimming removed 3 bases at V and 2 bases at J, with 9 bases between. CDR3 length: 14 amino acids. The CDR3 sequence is CASSEDEGNQPQHF. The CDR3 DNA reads TGTGCCAGCAGCGAAGACGAGGGCAATCAGCCCCAGCATTTT.

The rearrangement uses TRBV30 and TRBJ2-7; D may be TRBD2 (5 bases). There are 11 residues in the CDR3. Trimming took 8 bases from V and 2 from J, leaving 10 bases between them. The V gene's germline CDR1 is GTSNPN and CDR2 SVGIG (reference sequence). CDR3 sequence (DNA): TGTGCCGCCGGGATTGCCTACGAGCAGTACTTC. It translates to CAAGIAYEQYF.

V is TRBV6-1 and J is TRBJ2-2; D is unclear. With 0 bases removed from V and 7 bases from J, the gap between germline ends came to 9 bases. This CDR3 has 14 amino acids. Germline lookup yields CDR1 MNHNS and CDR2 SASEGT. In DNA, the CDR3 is TGTGCCAGCAGTGAAGCGCTTGCAGTCGGGGAGCTGTTTTTT. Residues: CASSEALAVGELFF.

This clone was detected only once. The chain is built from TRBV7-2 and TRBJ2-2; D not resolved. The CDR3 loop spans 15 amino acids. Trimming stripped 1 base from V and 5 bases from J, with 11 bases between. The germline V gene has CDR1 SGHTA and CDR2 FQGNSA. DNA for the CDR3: TGTGCCAGCAGCTTAGACCCCACTAAGACCGGGGAGCTGTTTTTT. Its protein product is CASSLDPTKTGELFF.

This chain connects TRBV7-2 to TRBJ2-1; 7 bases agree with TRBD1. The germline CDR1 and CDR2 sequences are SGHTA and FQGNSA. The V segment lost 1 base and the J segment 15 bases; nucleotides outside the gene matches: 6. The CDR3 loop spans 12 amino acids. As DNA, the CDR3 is TGTGCCAGCAGCTTAGATGGTAGGGGGCTGTTCTTC. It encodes CASSLDGRGLFF.

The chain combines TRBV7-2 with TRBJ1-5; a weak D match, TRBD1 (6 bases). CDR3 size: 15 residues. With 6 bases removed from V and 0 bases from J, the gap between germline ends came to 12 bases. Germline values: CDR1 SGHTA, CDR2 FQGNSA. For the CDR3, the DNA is TGTGCCAGCAGTCCACAGGGAAATAGCAATCAGCCCCAGCATTTT. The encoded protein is CASSPQGNSNQPQHF.

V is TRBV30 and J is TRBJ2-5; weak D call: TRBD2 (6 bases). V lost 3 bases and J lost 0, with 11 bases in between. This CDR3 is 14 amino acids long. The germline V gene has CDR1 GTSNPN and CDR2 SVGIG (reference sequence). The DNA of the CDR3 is TGTGCCTGGAGCGGGGGACGGTACCAAGAGACCCAGTACTTC. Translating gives CAWSGGRYQETQYF.

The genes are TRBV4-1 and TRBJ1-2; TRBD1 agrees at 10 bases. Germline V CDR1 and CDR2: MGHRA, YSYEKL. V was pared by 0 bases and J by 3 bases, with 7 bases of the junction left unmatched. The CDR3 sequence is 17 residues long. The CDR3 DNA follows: TGCGCCAGCAGCCAAGATCTTCGGACAGGGGGTTACTATGGCTACACCTTC. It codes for CASSQDLRTGGYYGYTF.

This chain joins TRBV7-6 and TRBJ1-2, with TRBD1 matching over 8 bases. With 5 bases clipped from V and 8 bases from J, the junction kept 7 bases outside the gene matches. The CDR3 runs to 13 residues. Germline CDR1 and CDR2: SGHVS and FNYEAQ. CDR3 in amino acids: CASSAGQEIGYTF. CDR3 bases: TGTGCCAGCAGCGCGGGACAGGAGATAGGCTACACCTTC.

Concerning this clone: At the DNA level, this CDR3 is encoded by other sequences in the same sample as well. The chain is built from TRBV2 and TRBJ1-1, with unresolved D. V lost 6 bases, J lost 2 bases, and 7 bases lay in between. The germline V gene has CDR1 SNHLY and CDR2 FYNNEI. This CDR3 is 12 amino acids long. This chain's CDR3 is CASSLVNTEAFF. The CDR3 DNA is TGTGCCAGCAGCCTCGTAAACACTGAAGCTTTCTTT.

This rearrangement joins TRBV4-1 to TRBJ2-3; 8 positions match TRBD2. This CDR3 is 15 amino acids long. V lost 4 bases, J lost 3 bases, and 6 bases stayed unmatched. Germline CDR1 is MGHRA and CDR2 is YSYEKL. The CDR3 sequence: CASSRGSGMTDTQYF. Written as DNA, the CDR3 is TGCGCCAGCAGCCGGGGTAGCGGGATGACAGATACGCAGTATTTT.

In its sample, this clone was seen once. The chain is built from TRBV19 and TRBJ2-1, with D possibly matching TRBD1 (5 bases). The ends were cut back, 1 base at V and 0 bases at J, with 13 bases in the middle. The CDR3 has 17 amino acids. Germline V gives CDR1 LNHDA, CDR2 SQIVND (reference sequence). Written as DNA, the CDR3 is TGTGCCAGTAGTATAGGGGCAGGTGACAGCTCCTACAATGAGCAGTTCTTC. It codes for CASSIGAGDSSYNEQFF. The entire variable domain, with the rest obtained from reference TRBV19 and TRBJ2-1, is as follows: DGGITQSPKYLFRKEGQNVTLSCEQNLNHDAMYWYRQDPGQGLRLIYYSQIVNDFQKGDIAEGYSVSREKKESFPLTVTSAQKNPTAFYLCASSIGAGDSSYNEQFFGPGTRLTVL.

The CDR3, as DNA: TGTGCCAGCCGGTCGGAGATGAACACTGAAGCTTTCTTT. Residues: CASRSEMNTEAFF. This sequence joins TRBV5-4 and TRBJ1-1; D gene ambiguous. This CDR3 spans 13 amino acids. The ends were cut back, 7 bases at V and 0 bases at J, with 10 bases in the middle. CDR1 is SGHNT and CDR2 is YYREEE in the germline V gene (reference sequence).

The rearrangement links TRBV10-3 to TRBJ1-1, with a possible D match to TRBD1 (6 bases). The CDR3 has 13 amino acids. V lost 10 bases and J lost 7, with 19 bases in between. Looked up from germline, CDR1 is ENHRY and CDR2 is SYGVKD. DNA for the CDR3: TGTGCCACCCAATCCAGGGGAGAGAGTGAAGCTTTCTTT. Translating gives CATQSRGESEAFF.

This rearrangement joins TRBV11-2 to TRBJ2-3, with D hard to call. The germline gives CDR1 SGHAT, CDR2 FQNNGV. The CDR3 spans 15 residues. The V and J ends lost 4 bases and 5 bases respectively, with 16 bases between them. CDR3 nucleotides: TGTGCCAGCAGCTCAGGCGTTTTTTTGGGAGATACGCAGTATTTT. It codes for CASSSGVFLGDTQYF.

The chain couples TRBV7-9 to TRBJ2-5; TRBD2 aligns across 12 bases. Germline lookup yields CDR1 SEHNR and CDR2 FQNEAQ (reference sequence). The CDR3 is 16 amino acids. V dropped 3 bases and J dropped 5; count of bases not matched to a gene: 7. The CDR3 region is CASSLILAGGQETQYF. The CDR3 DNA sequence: TGTGCCAGCAGCTTGATTCTAGCGGGGGGGCAGGAGACCCAGTACTTC.

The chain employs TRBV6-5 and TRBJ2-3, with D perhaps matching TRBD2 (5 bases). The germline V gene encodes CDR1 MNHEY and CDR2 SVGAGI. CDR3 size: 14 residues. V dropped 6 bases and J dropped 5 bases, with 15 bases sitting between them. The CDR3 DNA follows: TGTGCCAGCAGCCCGAGACCAGGAGGAGATACGCAGTATTTT. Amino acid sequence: CASSPRPGGDTQYF.

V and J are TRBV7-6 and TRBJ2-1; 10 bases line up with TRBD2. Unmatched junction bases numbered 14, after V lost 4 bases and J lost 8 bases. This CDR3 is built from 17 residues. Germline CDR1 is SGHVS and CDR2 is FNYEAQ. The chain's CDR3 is CASSSPFTSGEMDEQFF. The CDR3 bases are TGTGCCAGCAGCTCACCCTTCACTAGCGGGGAGATGGATGAGCAGTTCTTC. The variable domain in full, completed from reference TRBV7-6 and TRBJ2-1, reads GAGVSQSPRYKVTKRGQDVALRCDPISGHVSLYWYRQALGQGPEFLTYFNYEAQQDKSGLPNDRFSAERPEGSISTLTIQRTEQRDSAMYRCASSSPFTSGEMDEQFFGPGTRLTVL.

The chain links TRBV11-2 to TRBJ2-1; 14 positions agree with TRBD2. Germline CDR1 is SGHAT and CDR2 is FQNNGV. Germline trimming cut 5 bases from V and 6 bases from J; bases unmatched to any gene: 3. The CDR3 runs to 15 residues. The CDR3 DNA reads TGTGCCAGCAGCCAGGGACTAGCGGGGGTCAATGAGCAGTTCTTC. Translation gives CASSQGLAGVNEQFF.

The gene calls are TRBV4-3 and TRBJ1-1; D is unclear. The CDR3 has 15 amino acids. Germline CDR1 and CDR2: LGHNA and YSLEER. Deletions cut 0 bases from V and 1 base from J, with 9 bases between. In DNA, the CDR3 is TGCGCCAGCAGCCAAGAGGGCCGCCCGAACACTGAAGCTTTCTTT. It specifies CASSQEGRPNTEAFF.